Sequencing of this TCR beta chain was carried out in a study of T cell responses to AZD1222 COVID-19 vaccine. The study, taken as a whole, reports: Just six AZD1222 recipients tested seropositive at baseline.

TCRdb's table, derived via immunoSEQ multiplex PCR, lists solely in-frame clones and lacks some. The sample lists 130,000 to 150,000 clones, more than 70% occurring once. This clone was recorded once. Its antigen is unidentified. The V gene end was trimmed by 6 bases and the J gene end by 2 bases; junction bases not matched to a gene: 3. The germline V gene encodes CDR1 MNHEY and CDR2 SVGAGI. The CDR3 length is 14 residues. The chain recombines TRBV6-5 with TRBJ1-2, with 10 bases matching TRBD1. This sequence was found in an adult in good health. The sequenced sample was peripheral blood, obtained on day 0 of MenACWY control vaccination. DNA for the CDR3: TGTGCCAGCAGCCTGGGACAGGGGAACTATGGCTACACCTTC. Its translation: CASSLGQGNYGYTF.